This entry lists 4 T cell receptor beta chains sequenced from one sample in a study of blood T cell repertoires in COVID-19. Data came from immunoSEQ multiplex PCR; TCRdb stores just in-frame clones and leaves some out. The sample lists some 130,000 clones; less than 90% were seen once. The sample taken for sequencing was PBMCs or T cells enriched from blood (not recorded which). The receptors were gathered from a man aged 35-49 years with acute COVID-19.

The chain carries TRBV2 and TRBJ1-4; D is possibly TRBD1 (6 bases). The CDR3 spans 15 residues. The V gene lost 5 bases and the J gene lost 0 bases, with 10 bases spanning the gap. Germline loops: CDR1 SNHLY, CDR2 FYNNEI. The CDR3 region is CASSLDSATNEKLFF. CDR3 nucleotide sequence: TGTGCCAGCAGTTTGGACAGCGCAACTAATGAAAAACTGTTTTTT.

V is TRBV5-4 and J is TRBJ2-1; 13 bases match TRBD2. CDR1 and CDR2 from the germline V gene are SGHNT and YYREEE (reference sequence). Trimming removed 4 bases from V and 6 bases from J; junction bases left unmatched: 4. The CDR3 loop spans 15 amino acids. CDR3 in DNA: TGTGCCAGCAGCCCCCGGACTAGCGGGAGCAATGAGCAGTTCTTC. Its protein is CASSPRTSGSNEQFF.

The chain joins TRBV4-3 to TRBJ2-3; 10 nucleotides agree with TRBD2. The CDR3 consists of 15 residues. Germline trimming cut 4 bases from V and 0 bases from J; bases unmatched to any gene: 1. CDR1 is LGHNA, CDR2 YSLEER, per germline. The chain's CDR3 is CASSPTSGSTDTQYF. As DNA, the CDR3 is TGCGCCAGCAGCCCGACTAGCGGGAGCACAGATACGCAGTATTTT.

This chain links TRBV5-1 with TRBJ1-4, with 7 nucleotides matching TRBD1. Germline-derived CDR1 and CDR2 are SGHRS and YFSETQ. This CDR3 is 16 amino acids long. With 3 bases clipped from V and 3 bases from J, the junction kept 8 bases outside the gene matches. CDR3 coding DNA: TGCGCCAGCAGCTCGACAGGGCTGGGGGCTAATGAAAAACTGTTTTTT. Translation gives CASSSTGLGANEKLFF.